This is a list of T cell receptor beta chains from one sample in a study of cytomegalovirus exposure and HLA in healthy donors. Method: immunoSEQ multiplex PCR; TCRdb's copy keeps in-frame clones and lacks some. Of 50,000 to 70,000 clones in the sample, approximately 80% were seen once. The sample was PBMCs. These receptor sequences come from a girl aged 5 to 17 in good health and CMV-seropositive. CDR3s include the opening cysteine and the closing phenylalanine or tryptophan. A D gene is named only where the DNA matches it firmly. Size values are once, few and many counts, or a class for expanded clones, and some rows have none.

j_call: TRBJ2-2
clone_size: few
v_call: TRBV29-1
d_call: NA
cdr3_nt: TGCAGCGTTGCCTTATGGGGGGGGACAACCGGGGAGCTGTTTTTT
cdr3_aa: CSVALWGGTTGELFF

j_call: TRBJ2-1
clone_size: once
v_call: TRBV7-6
d_call: TRBD2
cdr3_nt: TGTGCCAGCAGCTTCCCGGAGGGCAGCGGGAGTGGCAATGAGCAGTTCTTC
cdr3_aa: CASSFPEGSGSGNEQFF

j_call: TRBJ2-1
clone_size: NA
v_call: TRBV7-2
d_call: TRBD2
cdr3_nt: TGTGCCAGCAGCTTACTAGCGGGGTCTTACAATGAGCAGTTCTTC
cdr3_aa: CASSLLAGSYNEQFF

j_call: TRBJ2-7
clone_size: NA
v_call: TRBV30
d_call: NA
cdr3_nt: TGTGCCTGGAGTGACGGTGGACAACCCTACGAGCAGTACTTC
cdr3_aa: CAWSDGGQPYEQYF

j_call: TRBJ1-3
clone_size: NA
v_call: TRBV2
d_call: NA
cdr3_nt: TGTGCCAGCAGCCACCCCCGGAGGCGGGGGGCGGACAACACCATATATTTT
cdr3_aa: CASSHPRRRGADNTIYF

j_call: TRBJ1-2
clone_size: NA
v_call: TRBV5-1
d_call: TRBD1
cdr3_nt: TGCGCCAGCAGCTTGGAGAGGGGGCTTGAAGGCTACACCTTC
cdr3_aa: CASSLERGLEGYTF

j_call: TRBJ2-1
clone_size: NA
v_call: TRBV7-8
d_call: NA
cdr3_nt: TGTGCCAGCAGCTTGTTTATCAATGAGCAGTTCTTC
cdr3_aa: CASSLFINEQFF

j_call: TRBJ1-1
clone_size: NA
v_call: TRBV28
d_call: NA
cdr3_nt: TGTGCCAGCAGTTTTCGGGGGGTATGGACTGAAGCTTTCTTT
cdr3_aa: CASSFRGVWTEAFF

j_call: TRBJ2-1
clone_size: NA
v_call: TRBV4-2
d_call: TRBD2
cdr3_nt: TGTGCCAGCAGCCCGGATAGCGGGGGTAACTCCTACAATGAGCAGTTCTTC
cdr3_aa: CASSPDSGGNSYNEQFF

j_call: TRBJ2-2
clone_size: NA
v_call: TRBV4-2
d_call: TRBD1
cdr3_nt: TGTGCCAGCAGCCACGACAGGGCGATTTCGAACACCGGGGAGCTGTTTTTT
cdr3_aa: CASSHDRAISNTGELFF

j_call: TRBJ2-1
clone_size: NA
v_call: TRBV19
d_call: TRBD1
cdr3_nt: TGTGCCAGTAGTATGACAGGGTACAATGAGCAGTTCTTC
cdr3_aa: CASSMTGYNEQFF

j_call: TRBJ2-1
clone_size: few
v_call: TRBV6-5
d_call: TRBD2
cdr3_nt: TGTGCCAGCAGCTCACTAGCGGGAGGGTCGGATGAGCAGTTCTTC
cdr3_aa: CASSSLAGGSDEQFF

j_call: TRBJ2-7
clone_size: NA
v_call: TRBV11-3
d_call: NA
cdr3_nt: TGTGCCAGCAGCCGTGGGGGGGCAGGCTCCTACGAGCAGTACTTC
cdr3_aa: CASSRGGAGSYEQYF

j_call: TRBJ2-3
clone_size: NA
v_call: TRBV7-9
d_call: TRBD2
cdr3_nt: TGTGCCAGCAGCTTTGGACTAGCGGGAGGGAGGACAGATACGCAGTATTTT
cdr3_aa: CASSFGLAGGRTDTQYF

j_call: TRBJ2-3
clone_size: NA
v_call: TRBV30
d_call: NA
cdr3_nt: TGTGCCTGGAATAGTATAGGGACTAGCACAGATACGCAGTATTTT
cdr3_aa: CAWNSIGTSTDTQYF

j_call: TRBJ2-7
clone_size: NA
v_call: TRBV29-1
d_call: NA
cdr3_nt: TGCAGCGTTGTGACGAGACGGGACACCGAAGGGACCTACGAGCAGTACTTC
cdr3_aa: CSVVTRRDTEGTYEQYF

j_call: TRBJ2-5
clone_size: NA
v_call: TRBV29-1
d_call: NA
cdr3_nt: TGCAGCGTTGACGTCGGGAACCAAGAGACCCAGTACTTC
cdr3_aa: CSVDVGNQETQYF

j_call: TRBJ1-5
clone_size: NA
v_call: TRBV7-2
d_call: TRBD1
cdr3_nt: TGTGCCAGCAGCTCCCGACAGGGGGATCAGCCCCAGCATTTT
cdr3_aa: CASSSRQGDQPQHF

j_call: TRBJ1-5
clone_size: NA
v_call: TRBV18
d_call: NA
cdr3_nt: TGTGCCAGCTCTGACGGGGGAAGTCAGCCCCAGCATTTT
cdr3_aa: CASSDGGSQPQHF

j_call: TRBJ2-5
clone_size: NA
v_call: TRBV28
d_call: TRBD1
cdr3_nt: TGTGCCAGCACCTCCAGGTGGGACAGGGAAGAGACCCAGTACTTC
cdr3_aa: CASTSRWDREETQYF

j_call: TRBJ2-1
clone_size: NA
v_call: TRBV18
d_call: TRBD1
cdr3_nt: TGTGCCAGCTCACCCGGGGGCGGTGGCAGGGGGCCAAACAATGAGCAGTTCTTC
cdr3_aa: CASSPGGGGRGPNNEQFF

j_call: TRBJ1-4
clone_size: few
v_call: TRBV4-1
d_call: NA
cdr3_nt: TGCGCCAGCAGCCGCGGCGGGTGGGATGAAAAACTGTTTTTT
cdr3_aa: CASSRGGWDEKLFF

j_call: TRBJ1-2
clone_size: NA
v_call: TRBV7-2
d_call: TRBD1
cdr3_nt: TGTGCCAGCAGTACGGGACAGTATATCTATGGCTACACCTTC
cdr3_aa: CASSTGQYIYGYTF

j_call: TRBJ2-3
clone_size: NA
v_call: TRBV25-1
d_call: NA
cdr3_nt: TGTGCCAGCGGGGAAGTGGCGGGTTCAGCGCAGTATTTT
cdr3_aa: CASGEVAGSAQYF

j_call: TRBJ2-7
clone_size: NA
v_call: TRBV27
d_call: TRBD2
cdr3_nt: TGTGCCAGCGCCGCTAGCGGGCCTTCCTACGAGCAGTACTTC
cdr3_aa: CASAASGPSYEQYF

j_call: TRBJ1-2
clone_size: NA
v_call: TRBV6-5
d_call: NA
cdr3_nt: TGTGCCAGCAGCACCGGGACAAGGAAATTGGGCTACACCTTC
cdr3_aa: CASSTGTRKLGYTF

j_call: TRBJ2-1
clone_size: NA
v_call: TRBV29-1
d_call: TRBD2
cdr3_nt: TGCAGCGCGAGTTCACGGGAGGGCCCTCTTAGTAAGCAGTTCTTC
cdr3_aa: CSASSREGPLSKQFF

j_call: TRBJ2-5
clone_size: NA
v_call: TRBV2
d_call: NA
cdr3_nt: TGTGCCAGCAGTGTCGACGGGGGAGACCGAGAGACCCAGTACTTC
cdr3_aa: CASSVDGGDRETQYF

j_call: TRBJ2-2
clone_size: NA
v_call: TRBV4-1
d_call: TRBD2
cdr3_nt: TGCGCCAGCAGCCCGCGTGGGCGGCGGGGGGTGATCACCGGGGAGCTGTTTTTT
cdr3_aa: CASSPRGRRGVITGELFF

j_call: TRBJ1-5
clone_size: NA
v_call: TRBV19
d_call: TRBD1
cdr3_nt: TGTGCCAGTAGCCCGCCTCCGGGACAGGGAGGTCAGCCCCAGCATTTT
cdr3_aa: CASSPPPGQGGQPQHF

j_call: TRBJ2-7
clone_size: NA
v_call: TRBV11-2
d_call: NA
cdr3_nt: TGTGCCAGCAGACACGACATGGCCGAGCAGTACTTC
cdr3_aa: CASRHDMAEQYF

j_call: TRBJ2-1
clone_size: NA
v_call: TRBV11-3
d_call: TRBD2
cdr3_nt: TGTGCCAGCAGCCACCAACTAGCGGGATCCTACAATGAGCAGTTCTTC
cdr3_aa: CASSHQLAGSYNEQFF

j_call: TRBJ2-7
clone_size: NA
v_call: TRBV29-1
d_call: NA
cdr3_nt: TGCAGCGTTGAAGGGGTGATTAGTGAGGAGACCTACGAGCAGTACTTC
cdr3_aa: CSVEGVISEETYEQYF

j_call: TRBJ2-7
clone_size: NA
v_call: TRBV7-9
d_call: NA
cdr3_nt: TGTGCCAGCAGCTCCTCTTCGGCGGCTAACTACGAGCAGTACTTC
cdr3_aa: CASSSSSAANYEQYF

j_call: TRBJ2-3
clone_size: NA
v_call: TRBV7-2
d_call: NA
cdr3_nt: TGTGCCAGCAGCCTAACCCTCCTCCAGGGAACTACGGTCACAGATACGCAGTATTTT
cdr3_aa: CASSLTLLQGTTVTDTQYF

j_call: TRBJ2-7
clone_size: medium-sized
v_call: TRBV6-6
d_call: TRBD1
cdr3_nt: TGTGCCAGTCGTGACCAGGGACAGGGTCGATACGAGCAGTACTTC
cdr3_aa: CASRDQGQGRYEQYF

j_call: TRBJ2-1
clone_size: NA
v_call: TRBV6-6
d_call: TRBD2
cdr3_nt: TGTGCCAGCAGGATGGGACTAGCGAAAAATGAGCAGTTCTTC
cdr3_aa: CASRMGLAKNEQFF

j_call: TRBJ1-4
clone_size: NA
v_call: TRBV19
d_call: NA
cdr3_nt: TGTGCCAGTAGTCGGGAAAAACTGTTTTTT
cdr3_aa: CASSREKLFF

j_call: TRBJ1-5
clone_size: NA
v_call: TRBV2
d_call: NA
cdr3_nt: TGTGCCAGCACCCCAGGGGATAGGTATCAGCCCCAGCATTTT
cdr3_aa: CASTPGDRYQPQHF

j_call: TRBJ1-5
clone_size: NA
v_call: TRBV30
d_call: NA
cdr3_nt: TGTGCCTGGAGTGTCGATGCAGGCACGAAGCCCCAGCATTTT
cdr3_aa: CAWSVDAGTKPQHF

j_call: TRBJ2-1
clone_size: NA
v_call: TRBV15
d_call: TRBD1
cdr3_nt: TGTGCCACCAGCAGTACCAGACAGGGGTGGGGGGAGTTCTTC
cdr3_aa: CATSSTRQGWGEFF

j_call: TRBJ2-7
clone_size: NA
v_call: TRBV11-2
d_call: TRBD2
cdr3_nt: TGTGCCAGCAGCCTCCAGACTAGCGGGAGCTACGAGCAGTACTTC
cdr3_aa: CASSLQTSGSYEQYF

j_call: TRBJ2-7
clone_size: once
v_call: TRBV5-1
d_call: NA
cdr3_nt: TGCGCCAGCAGCTTGTACAGCTCCTACGAGCAGTACTTC
cdr3_aa: CASSLYSSYEQYF